Sequencing of this T cell receptor beta chain was carried out in a study of shared clonotypes between healthy human individuals. V lost 5 bases and J lost 2; bases outside the gene matches: 3. The CDR3 sequence is 14 residues long. From germline, CDR1 is SEHNR and CDR2 FQNEAQ (reference sequence). Repertoires were generated with immunoSEQ multiplex PCR, while TCRdb's copy carries only in-frame clones and drops some. The sample consists of over a million clones, 75% to 80% of them appearing once. The source is a man aged 18 to 29 in good health. Some clones in this sample may be carry-over from other donors' samples. Sequenced material: memory CD4+ T cells from PBMCs. Subset defined: CD45RA-negative fraction. The chain couples TRBV7-9 to TRBJ1-2; TRBD1 matches 9 bases. The CDR3 sequence: CASSKTGGNYGYTF. Here the CDR3 DNA reads TGTGCCAGCAGCAAAACAGGGGGCAACTATGGCTACACCTTC.